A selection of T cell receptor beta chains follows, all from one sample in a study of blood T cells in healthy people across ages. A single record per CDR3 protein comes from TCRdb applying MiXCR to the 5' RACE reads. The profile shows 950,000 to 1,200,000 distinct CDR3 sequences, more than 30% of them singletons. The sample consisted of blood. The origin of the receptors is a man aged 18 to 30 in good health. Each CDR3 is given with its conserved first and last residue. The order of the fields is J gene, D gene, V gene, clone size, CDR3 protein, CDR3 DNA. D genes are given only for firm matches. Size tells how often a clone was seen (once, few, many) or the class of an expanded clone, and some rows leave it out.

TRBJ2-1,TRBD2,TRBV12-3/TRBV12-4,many,CASSLVGTSSYNEQFF,TGTGCCAGCAGTTTAGTTGGGACTAGCTCCTACAATGAGCAGTTCTTC
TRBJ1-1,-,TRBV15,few,CATVKDTEAFF,TGTGCCACGGTCAAGGACACTGAAGCTTTCTTT
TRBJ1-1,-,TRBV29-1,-,CSVGRIGGTEAFF,TGCAGCGTTGGCCGTATCGGGGGCACTGAAGCTTTCTTT
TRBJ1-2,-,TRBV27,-,CASRPERGHYGYTF,TGTGCCAGCAGACCGGAAAGAGGTCACTATGGCTACACCTTC
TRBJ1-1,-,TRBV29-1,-,CSAQNGDTEAFF,TGCAGCGCCCAAAACGGGGACACTGAAGCTTTCTTT
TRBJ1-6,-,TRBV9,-,CASSEGPRNDSPLHF,TGTGCCAGCAGCGAAGGTCCCAGGAACGATTCACCCCTCCACTTT
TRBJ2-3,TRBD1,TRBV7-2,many,CASSLNRGSTDTQYF,TGTGCCAGCAGCTTAAACAGGGGGAGCACAGATACGCAGTATTTT
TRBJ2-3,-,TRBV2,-,CASSGQGGVDTQYF,TGTGCCAGCAGTGGGCAGGGCGGTGTGGATACGCAGTATTTT
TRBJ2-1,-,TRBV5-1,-,CASSLAVVSSSYNEQFF,TGCGCCAGCAGCTTGGCCGTAGTCTCCTCGTCCTACAATGAGCAGTTCTTC
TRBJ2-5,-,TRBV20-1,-,CSARDRPATQYF,TGCAGTGCTAGAGACAGACCCGCGACCCAGTACTTC
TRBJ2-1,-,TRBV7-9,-,CASSLALDIQETQFF,TGTGCCAGCAGCTTAGCGCTGGACATTCAAGAGACCCAGTTCTTC
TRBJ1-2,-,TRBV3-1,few,CASSPETITYGYTF,TGTGCCAGCAGCCCAGAGACAATAACCTATGGCTACACCTTC
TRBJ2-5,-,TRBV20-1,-,CSARDRTPDWETQYF,TGCAGTGCTAGAGATCGGACCCCCGATTGGGAGACCCAGTACTTC
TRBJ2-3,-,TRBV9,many,CASSVAGGGTDTQYF,TGTGCCAGCAGCGTAGCGGGGGGCGGCACAGATACGCAGTATTTT
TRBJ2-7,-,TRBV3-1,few,CASSQDLSKGYEQYF,TGTGCCAGCAGCCAAGATTTGTCCAAAGGGTACGAGCAGTACTTC
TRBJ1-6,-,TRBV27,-,CVSSPRWEDSSYNSPLHF,TGTGTCAGCAGTCCACGGTGGGAGGATAGCTCCTATAATTCACCCCTCCATTTT
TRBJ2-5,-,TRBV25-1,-,CASSERVVDRETQYF,TGTGCCAGCAGTGAAAGGGTGGTTGACAGGGAGACCCAGTACTTC
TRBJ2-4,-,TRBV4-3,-,CASSQDLGGRNIQYF,TGCGCCAGCAGCCAAGATCTTGGTGGAAGAAACATTCAGTACTTC
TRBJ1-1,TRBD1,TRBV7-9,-,CASSSYRGPDTEAFF,TGTGCCAGCAGCTCCTACAGGGGGCCGGACACTGAAGCTTTCTTT
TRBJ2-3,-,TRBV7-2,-,CASSLGKGPDTQYF,TGTGCCAGCAGCTTAGGGAAGGGTCCAGATACGCAGTATTTT
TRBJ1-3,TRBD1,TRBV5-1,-,CASSLSGQGDGNTIYF,TGCGCCAGCAGCCTCTCGGGACAGGGCGACGGAAACACCATATATTTT
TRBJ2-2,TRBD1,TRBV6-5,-,CASSRTGYANTGELFF,TGTGCCAGCAGTCGGACAGGGTACGCGAACACCGGGGAGCTGTTTTTT
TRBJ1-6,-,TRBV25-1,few,CASSESIIDYNSPPHF,TGTGCCAGCAGTGAATCCATAATAGACTATAATTCACCCCCCCACTTT
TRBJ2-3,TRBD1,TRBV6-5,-,CASSYPGTGPGTQYF,TGTGCCAGCAGTTATCCCGGGACAGGACCCGGTACGCAGTATTTT
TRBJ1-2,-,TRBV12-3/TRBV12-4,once,CASSLTGKDHGYTF,TGTGCCAGCAGTTTAACAGGGAAGGACCATGGCTACACCTTC
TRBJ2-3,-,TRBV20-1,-,CSASLQGRGDTQYF,TGCAGTGCTAGTTTACAGGGAAGAGGAGATACGCAGTATTTT
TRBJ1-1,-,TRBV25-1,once,CASRDQWERMSTEAFF,TGTGCCAGCAGAGACCAGTGGGAGCGCATGAGCACTGAAGCTTTCTTT
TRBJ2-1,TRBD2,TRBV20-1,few,CSATRGGGRNEQFF,TGCAGTGCTACTCGCGGGGGGGGCCGAAATGAGCAGTTCTTC
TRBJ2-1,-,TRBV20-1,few,CSARDRGKYNEQFF,TGCAGTGCTAGAGACCGGGGGAAGTACAATGAGCAGTTCTTC
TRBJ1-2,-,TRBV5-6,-,CASSLVVGPGIYGYTF,TGTGCCAGCAGCTTGGTGGTTGGGCCGGGGATTTATGGCTACACCTTC
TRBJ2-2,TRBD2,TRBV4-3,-,CASSNRLTSVVTGELFF,TGCGCCAGCAGCAACCGATTGACTAGCGTAGTCACCGGGGAGCTGTTTTTT
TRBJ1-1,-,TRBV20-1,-,CSAVQEGDTEAFF,TGCAGTGCGGTACAGGAAGGGGACACTGAAGCTTTCTTT
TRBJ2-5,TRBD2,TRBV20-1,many,CSVIAGIQETQYF,TGCAGTGTTATAGCGGGGATCCAAGAGACCCAGTACTTC
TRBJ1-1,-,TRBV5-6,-,CASSLRGASLNTEAFF,TGTGCCAGCAGCTTGAGGGGGGCCTCCCTGAACACTGAAGCTTTCTTT
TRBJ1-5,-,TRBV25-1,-,CASSAGYYQPQHF,TGTGCCAGCAGTGCCGGTTACTATCAGCCCCAGCATTTT
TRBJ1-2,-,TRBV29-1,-,CSVEGGSVQGYTF,TGCAGCGTTGAAGGTGGTTCAGTACAGGGCTACACCTTC
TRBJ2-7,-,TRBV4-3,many,CASSPRGLGYEQYF,TGCGCCAGCAGCCCCAGAGGTTTAGGGTACGAGCAGTACTTC
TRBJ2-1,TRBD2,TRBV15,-,CATSRGGLAGGSYNEQFF,TGTGCCACCAGCAGAGGAGGGTTAGCGGGGGGATCTTACAATGAGCAGTTCTTC
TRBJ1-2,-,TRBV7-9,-,CASSLVGAGRTNYGYTF,TGTGCCAGCAGCTTAGTCGGGGCAGGCCGCACTAACTATGGCTACACCTTC
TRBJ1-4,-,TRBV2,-,CASRGSDEKLFF,TGTGCCAGCCGCGGGTCCGATGAAAAACTGTTTTTT
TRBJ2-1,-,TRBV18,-,CASPLIALGADNEQFF,TGTGCCAGCCCTCTCATCGCCCTGGGGGCCGACAATGAGCAGTTCTTC
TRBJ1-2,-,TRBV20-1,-,CSARPPGPFYGYTF,TGCAGTGCCCGGCCCCCGGGGCCTTTCTATGGCTACACCTTC
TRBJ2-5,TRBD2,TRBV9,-,CASSATSGKETQYF,TGTGCCAGCAGCGCGACTAGCGGTAAAGAGACCCAGTACTTC
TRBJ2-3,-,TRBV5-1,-,CASSPNSGLTDTQYF,TGCGCCAGCAGCCCCAATTCGGGACTCACAGATACGCAGTATTTT
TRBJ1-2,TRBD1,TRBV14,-,CTSSQKSTGNGYTF,TGTACCAGCAGCCAAAAGTCGACAGGGAATGGCTACACCTTC
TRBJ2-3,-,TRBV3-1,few,CASSPTAPDTQYF,TGTGCCAGCAGTCCAACGGCCCCGGATACGCAGTATTTT
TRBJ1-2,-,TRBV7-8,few,CASSWGDGGAQHYGYTF,TGTGCCAGCAGCTGGGGAGATGGGGGGGCCCAGCACTATGGCTACACCTTC
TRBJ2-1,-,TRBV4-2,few,CASSPNMNEQFF,TGTGCCAGCAGCCCTAACATGAATGAGCAGTTCTTC
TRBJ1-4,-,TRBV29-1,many,CSVEEGEKLFF,TGCAGCGTTGAAGAGGGTGAAAAACTGTTTTTT
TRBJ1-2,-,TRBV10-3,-,CAISGEPYYGYTF,TGTGCCATCTCCGGGGAACCTTACTATGGCTACACCTTC
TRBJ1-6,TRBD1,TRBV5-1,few,CASSPGTATGSPLHF,TGCGCCAGCAGCCCAGGGACAGCAACGGGTTCACCCCTCCACTTT
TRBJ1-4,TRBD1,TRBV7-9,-,CASSLGTGGANNEKLFF,TGTGCCAGCAGCTTAGGGACAGGGGGCGCCAATAATGAAAAACTGTTTTTT
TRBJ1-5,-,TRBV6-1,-,CASSEGVGQLKHF,TGTGCCAGCAGTGAAGGGGTTGGGCAGCTCAAGCATTTT
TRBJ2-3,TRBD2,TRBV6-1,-,CASSPPGGSGGRTDTQYF,TGTGCCAGCAGTCCCCCTGGGGGAAGCGGGGGACGCACAGATACGCAGTATTTT
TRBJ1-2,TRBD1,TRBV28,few,CAIRRTGSYGYTF,TGTGCCATCAGAAGGACAGGGAGCTATGGCTACACCTTC